This T cell receptor beta chain stems from a study of T cells after posttransplantation cyclophosphamide. Profiled with immunoSEQ multiplex PCR; TCRdb holds only in-frame clones, not every one. The repertoire holds approximately 45,000 clones, 90% seen once, with 2% to 3% in the top ten. In this sample, this clone turned up a few times. The antigen is undetermined. Cyclophosphamide on days +3 and +4 followed busulfan-fludarabine conditioning and a marrow graft. Overall study findings and caveats: Donor CD8+ memory clones often dominated recipient blood repertoires at later times. TRB overlap between skin or GI tissue T cells and blood was limited. Recipient CMV seropositivity and CMV reactivation strongly tracked TRB clonality.

The CDR3 totals 14 residues. V lost 6 bases and J 0 bases, leaving 12 bases between the germline ends. Germline V CDR1 and CDR2: MGHDK, SYGVNS. The J gene is TRBJ2-7, the V gene TRBV25-1, with D possibly being TRBD1 (6 bases). The receptor was derived from a male patient aged 55 to 69 who received an allogeneic stem cell transplant from a related donor and was CMV-positive. Some of the T cells may derive from the graft donor. Material: PBMCs, obtained about 60 days after allogeneic stem cell transplant with posttransplant cyclophosphamide. The DNA of the CDR3 is TGTGCCAGCAGACCCACAGGGAGCTCCTACGAGCAGTACTTC. Translated, it gives CASRPTGSSYEQYF.